This note documents a single TCR beta chain sequence. As for time point: peripheral blood 6 weeks after treatment start. Trimming took 2 bases from V and 3 from J, leaving 16 bases between them. Germline V gives CDR1 KGHSH, CDR2 LQKENI. This CDR3 has 17 amino acids. Sequencing used immunoSEQ multiplex PCR; TCRdb keeps in-frame clones, though not all of them. The sample lists 40,000 to 45,000 clones, about 90% seen once, with 7.3% in the top ten. The data stem from a study of PD-L1 blockade in urothelial cancer. This TCR was recovered from a man in his sixties or seventies with urothelial cancer. Specimen: PBMCs, collected around atezolizumab (anti-PD-L1) treatment. The V call is TRBV18, the J call TRBJ2-2, with D possibly TRBD2 on 6 matching bases. The CDR3 DNA reads as TGTGCCAGCTCACCAAAGGGGACTCGCTTGGACACCGGGGAGCTGTTTTTT. Amino acids: CASSPKGTRLDTGELFF.